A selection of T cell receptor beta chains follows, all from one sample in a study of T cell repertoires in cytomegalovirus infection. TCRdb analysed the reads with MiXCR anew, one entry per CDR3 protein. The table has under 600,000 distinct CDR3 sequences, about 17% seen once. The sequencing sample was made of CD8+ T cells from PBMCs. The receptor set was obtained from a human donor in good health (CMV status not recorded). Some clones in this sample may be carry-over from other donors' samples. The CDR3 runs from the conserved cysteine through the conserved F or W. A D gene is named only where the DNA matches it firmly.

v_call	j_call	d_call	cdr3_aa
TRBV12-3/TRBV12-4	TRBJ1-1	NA	CASREGSEAFF
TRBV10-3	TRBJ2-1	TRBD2	CAISESGLAGEDEQFF
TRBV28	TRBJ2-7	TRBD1	CASSSRDRGAYEQYF
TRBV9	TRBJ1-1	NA	CASSPPPLPGAFF
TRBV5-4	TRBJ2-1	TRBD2	CASSLGAGGPADNEQFF
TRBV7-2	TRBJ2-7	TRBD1	CASSLGRTGYEQYF
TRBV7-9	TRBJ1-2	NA	CAVPKVQANYGYTF
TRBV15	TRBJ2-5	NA	CATSRDGRAQETQYF
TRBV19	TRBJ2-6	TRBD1	CASSISRDRVSGANVLTF
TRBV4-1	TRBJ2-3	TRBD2	CASSHGLAGGADTQYF
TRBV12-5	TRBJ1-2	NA	CASGLVDYGYTF
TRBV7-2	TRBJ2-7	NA	CASSFYRLVYEQYF
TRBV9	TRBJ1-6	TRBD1	CASSALDRGRSPLHF
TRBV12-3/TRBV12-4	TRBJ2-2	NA	CASSLIGTDTLNTGELFF
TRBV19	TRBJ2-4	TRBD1	CASSIGDSAKNIQYF
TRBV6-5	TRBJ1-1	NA	CASSYRDTEAFF
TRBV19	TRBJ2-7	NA	CASSTGIVDEQYF
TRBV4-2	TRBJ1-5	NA	CASSQEGWEPQHF
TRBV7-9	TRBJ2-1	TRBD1	CASSSGQGADEQFF
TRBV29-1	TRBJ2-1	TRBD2	CSVSSGRVTYNEQFF
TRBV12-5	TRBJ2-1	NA	CASGLLEQFF
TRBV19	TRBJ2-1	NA	CASSIAGNEQFF
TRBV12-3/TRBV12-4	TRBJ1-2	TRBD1	CASSLQGAVGGYTF
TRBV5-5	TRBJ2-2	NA	CASSRDRTRAGELFF
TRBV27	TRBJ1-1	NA	CASSQTTANTEAFF